These 27 T cell receptor beta chains originate from one sample sequenced in a study of OX40 agonist ivuxolimab in advanced cancers. The repertoire was sequenced with immunoSEQ multiplex PCR; TCRdb's copy has only in-frame clones and lacks some. Among 78,000 or so clones listed, approximately 90% were seen once. This specimen consisted of CD4+ or CD8+ T cells sorted from blood, obtained in a trial of the OX40 agonist ivuxolimab. The source is an adult with an advanced solid tumor such as melanoma, head and neck, liver or kidney cancer.

The rearrangement uses TRBV6-6 and TRBJ1-4; no firm D call. Trimming took 6 bases from V and 8 from J, leaving 16 bases between them. Germline V gives CDR1 MNHNY, CDR2 SVGAGI (reference sequence). CDR3 length: 14 amino acids. CDR3 sequence: CASSTPIRGEKLFF. CDR3 nucleotides: TGTGCCAGCAGCACCCCGATCAGAGGCGAAAAACTGTTTTTT.

V is TRBV27 and J is TRBJ2-1; 10 nucleotides align to TRBD2. CDR1 and CDR2 (germline): MNHEY, SMNVEV (reference sequence). V lost 5 bases to trimming and J lost 4 bases; unmatched junction nucleotides: 11. The CDR3 is made up of 17 amino acids. This CDR3 reads CASSLLPGTSEYNEQFF. CDR3 coding DNA: TGTGCCAGCAGTCTATTACCCGGGACTAGCGAATACAATGAGCAGTTCTTC.

The CDR3 region has the DNA TGTGCCATCAGTGCCACCGAGAGCAATCAGCCCCAGCATTTT. Its protein product is CAISATESNQPQHF. The chain recombines TRBV10-3 with TRBJ1-5, with no clear D. The CDR3 spans 14 residues. CDR1 is ENHRY, CDR2 SYGVKD, per germline. Between the trimmed V and J ends, which lost 4 bases and 1 base, there was a span of 8 bases.

As to this clone: The sample carries other DNA sequences with the same CDR3. This chain connects TRBV5-1 to TRBJ2-5, with TRBD1 matching over 8 bases. The trim removed 0 bases at V and 5 bases at J, leaving 3 bases unmatched. CDR1 SGHRS and CDR2 YFSETQ come from the germline V gene. CDR3 length equals 14 residues. The CDR3 spells CASSLATGVETQYF. CDR3 nucleotides: TGCGCCAGCAGCTTGGCGACAGGGGTGGAGACCCAGTACTTC.

J is TRBJ2-1 and V is TRBV7-6, with D possibly matching TRBD2 (5 bases). Germline V gene lookup returns CDR1 SGHVS and CDR2 FNYEAQ. The CDR3 consists of 17 residues. Trimming removed 5 bases from V and 4 bases from J, with 21 bases in between. The CDR3 DNA reads as TGTGCCAGCAGCCCCCGTCCTATAGCGTGGGGATACAATGAGCAGTTCTTC. Its translation is CASSPRPIAWGYNEQFF.

The chain carries TRBV30 and TRBJ1-6; 10 bases are shared with TRBD1. The CDR3 is 13 amino acids. Germline CDR1 GTSNPN, CDR2 SVGIG (reference sequence). Unmatched junction bases numbered 5, after V lost 7 bases and J lost 8 bases. CDR3 in DNA: TGTGCCTCCGACAGGGGGCCTCATTCACCCCTCCACTTT. Its protein product is CASDRGPHSPLHF.

The chain links TRBV28 to TRBJ2-1; D possibly corresponds to TRBD1 (5 bases). The CDR3 sequence is 13 residues long. Germline V lookup: CDR1 MDHEN, CDR2 SYDVKM. V gave up 11 bases and J gave up 1 base, with 12 bases separating them. The CDR3 nucleotides read TGTGCCTCAGGGCGTAAATCCTACAATGAGCAGTTCTTC. It specifies CASGRKSYNEQFF.

CDR3 DNA: TGCAGCGTTAAGACAGCTCAAGAGACCCAGTACTTC. Translated, it gives CSVKTAQETQYF. The chain uses TRBV29-1 and TRBJ2-5, with D perhaps TRBD1 (5 bases). Trimming removed 5 bases at V and 2 bases at J, with 9 bases between. There are 12 residues in the CDR3. Germline values: CDR1 SQVTM, CDR2 ANQGSEA.

The chain is built from TRBV28 and TRBJ1-3; D gene uncertain. The V gene lost 0 bases and the J gene lost 0 bases, with 6 bases spanning the gap. CDR3 length: 15 residues. Germline CDR1 reads MDHEN; CDR2 reads SYDVKM. In DNA form, the CDR3 reads TGTGCCAGCAGTTTATGGACTCACTCTGGAAACACCATATATTTT. Protein: CASSLWTHSGNTIYF.

The chain combines TRBV6-5 with TRBJ2-7, with D unclear. V dropped 5 bases and J dropped 7 bases, with 15 bases sitting between them. The germline V gene has CDR1 MNHEY and CDR2 SVGAGI. The CDR3 runs 13 residues. As DNA, the CDR3 is TGTGCCAGCAGTCAGGTATCCCTAAGAGAGCAGTACTTC. It specifies CASSQVSLREQYF.

This chain uses TRBV11-2 with TRBJ2-7; maybe TRBD2 (7 bases). The germline CDR1 and CDR2 sequences are SGHAT and FQNNGV. There are 17 residues in the CDR3. Trimming shortened V by 5 bases and J by 0 bases, and 20 bases separated the two germline ends. The CDR3: CASSPRRGASGSYEQYF. The DNA for the CDR3 is TGTGCCAGCAGCCCCCGGAGGGGGGCTAGCGGCTCCTACGAGCAGTACTTC.

In this sample, this clone turned up once. The rearrangement links TRBV5-4 to TRBJ2-5; D perhaps matches TRBD1 (5 bases). Germline lookup yields CDR1 SGHNT and CDR2 YYREEE (reference sequence). This CDR3 has 14 amino acids. With 2 bases removed from V and 5 bases from J, the gap between germline ends came to 13 bases. The CDR3 DNA follows: TGTGCCAGCAGCTTTGGGCCGTCAGGGGAGACCCAGTACTTC. Protein sequence: CASSFGPSGETQYF.

This rearrangement joins TRBV5-6 to TRBJ2-2, with D possibly TRBD1 on 5 matching bases. V gave up 1 base and J gave up 1 base, with 5 bases separating them. The CDR3 extends over 14 amino acids. Per germline, CDR1 SGHDT and CDR2 YYEEEE. The CDR3 nucleotides are TGTGCCAGCAGCTTGAGGGGGAACACCGGGGAGCTGTTTTTT. It specifies CASSLRGNTGELFF.

This clone was observed once. The CDR3, as DNA: TGTGCCAGCAGCTTAGTCCCTGGGTACAATCAGCCCCAGCATTTT. Amino acids: CASSLVPGYNQPQHF. This chain uses TRBV7-2 with TRBJ1-5; D remains unclear. The germline gives CDR1 SGHTA, CDR2 FQGNSA. V was pared by 1 base and J by 3 bases, with 10 bases between. The CDR3 consists of 15 residues.

V and J are TRBV21-1 and TRBJ2-7; TRBD2 is taken as the D call from the table, unchecked against the DNA. TRBV21-1 is designated a pseudogene. CDR3 size: 14 residues. The CDR3 sequence is CASMMGSGVYEQYF. The DNA of the CDR3 is TGTGCCAGCATGATGGGAAGCGGGGTTTACGAGCAGTACTTC.

The gene calls are TRBV5-1 and TRBJ1-5; maybe TRBD1 (5 bases). The V gene lost 4 bases and the J gene lost 1 base, with 6 bases spanning the gap. Germline CDR1 reads SGHRS; CDR2 reads YFSETQ. CDR3 length equals 13 residues. The CDR3 reads CASSGGSNQPQHF. DNA for the CDR3: TGCGCCAGCAGCGGGGGGAGCAATCAGCCCCAGCATTTT.

The chain couples TRBV5-1 to TRBJ2-7; 7 nucleotides line up with TRBD1. CDR1 and CDR2 from the germline V gene are SGHRS and YFSETQ. The CDR3 is 15 residues long. Trimming removed 4 bases from V and 2 bases from J; junction bases left unmatched: 9. In nucleotides, the CDR3 is TGCGCCAGCAGCCCCAGACAGGGAAAAACCTACGAGCAGTACTTC. It codes for CASSPRQGKTYEQYF. The whole variable domain, remainder taken from reference TRBV5-1 and TRBJ2-7, is KAGVTQTPRYLIKTRGQQVTLSCSPISGHRSVSWYQQTPGQGLQFLFEYFSETQRNKGNFPGRFSGRQFSNSRSEMNVSTLELGDSALYLCASSPRQGKTYEQYFGPGTRLTVT.

The chain couples TRBV5-6 to TRBJ1-2; D not resolved. The germline V gene has CDR1 SGHDT and CDR2 YYEEEE. The V end was cut by 1 base, the J end by 3 bases, with 13 bases between. This CDR3 spans 15 amino acids. The DNA of the CDR3 is TGTGCCAGCAGCTTGTTTAGGGAAGGAGACTATGGCTACACCTTC. Its protein product is CASSLFREGDYGYTF.

This chain connects TRBV6-6 to TRBJ1-2; the D gene is possibly TRBD1 (6 bases). V was shortened by 5 bases and J by 3 bases, with 10 bases between the two germline ends. The CDR3 runs to 13 residues. The germline V gene encodes CDR1 MNHNY and CDR2 SVGAGI (reference sequence). CDR3 coding DNA: TGTGCCAGCAGTACCACAGGGCACTATGGCTACACCTTC. Its protein product is CASSTTGHYGYTF.

Here the CDR3 reads CASSLQGFPPETQYF. The CDR3 DNA is TGCGCCAGCAGCTTGCAGGGGTTCCCCCCAGAGACCCAGTACTTC. This rearrangement joins TRBV5-1 to TRBJ2-5, with D perhaps TRBD1 (6 bases). Trimming shortened V by 1 base and J by 4 bases, and 14 bases separated the two germline ends. CDR1 and CDR2 from the germline V gene are SGHRS and YFSETQ. CDR3 length: 15 residues.

The chain's CDR3 is CASSLDPAYGDNEQFF. In nucleotides, the CDR3 is TGCGCCAGCAGCTTGGATCCCGCCTACGGCGACAATGAGCAGTTCTTC. The gene calls are TRBV5-1 and TRBJ2-1; D unresolved. Germline V gives CDR1 SGHRS, CDR2 YFSETQ. Trimming stripped 0 bases from V and 5 bases from J, with 15 bases between. This CDR3 spans 16 amino acids.

With respect to this clone: Other nucleotide sequences in the sample specify the same CDR3. The V and J genes are TRBV7-2 and TRBJ2-3, with 8 positions matching TRBD2. V lost 1 base, J lost 6 bases, and 3 bases stayed unmatched. The CDR3 consists of 14 residues. Germline V gene sequence: CDR1 SGHTA, CDR2 FQGNSA. The CDR3: CASSLGAGGDTQYF. In DNA form, the CDR3 reads TGTGCCAGCAGCTTAGGGGCGGGGGGTGATACGCAGTATTTT.

CDR3 residues: CASSPRFTGFQSTDTQYF. DNA of the CDR3: TGTGCCAGCAGTCCGCGTTTTACTGGGTTCCAAAGCACAGATACGCAGTATTTT. The chain combines TRBV5-4 with TRBJ2-3; no clear D gene. Germline V gene lookup returns CDR1 SGHNT and CDR2 YYREEE (reference sequence). V lost 5 bases and J 0 bases, leaving 22 bases between the germline ends. The CDR3 length is 18 residues. Complete variable domain (other parts from reference TRBV5-4 and TRBJ2-3): ETGVTQSPTHLIKTRGQQVTLRCSSQSGHNTVSWYQQALGQGPQFIFQYYREEENGRGNFPPRFSGLQFPNYSSELNVNALELDDSALYLCASSPRFTGFQSTDTQYFGPGTRLTVL.

V and J are TRBV5-6 and TRBJ1-1; 11 bases match TRBD1. Germline trimming cut 6 bases from V and 0 bases from J; bases unmatched to any gene: 10. The CDR3 sequence is 17 residues long. Looked up from germline, CDR1 is SGHDT and CDR2 is YYEEEE. The CDR3 loop reads CASTMRTGGWVNTEAFF. In DNA form, the CDR3 reads TGTGCCAGCACAATGAGGACAGGGGGCTGGGTGAACACTGAAGCTTTCTTT.

Only one count was recorded for this clone. At one end the junction does not follow the germline gene, possibly because of a read error. V and J are TRBV7-7 and TRBJ2-1; TRBD2 is a possible D gene (6 bases). The V gene's germline CDR1 is SSHAT and CDR2 FNYEAQ (reference sequence). The CDR3 totals 16 residues. CDR3 protein: CASSLGAGSSYNEQFF. DNA of the CDR3: TGTGCTAGCAGCTTAGGTGCGGGGAGCTCCTACAATGAGCAGTTCTTC. The full variable domain, with the rest looked up from reference TRBV7-7 and TRBJ2-1, is GAGVSQSPRYKVTKRGQDVTLRCDPISSHATLYWYQQALGQGPEFLTYFNYEAQPDKSGLPSDRFSAERPEGSISTLTIQRTEQRDSAMYRCASSLGAGSSYNEQFFGPGTRLTVL.

V and J are TRBV6-5 and TRBJ1-2; 7 nucleotides match TRBD1. Trimming cost V 5 bases and J 3 bases; bases outside gene matches: 6. This CDR3 contains 14 residues. Germline CDR1 reads MNHEY; CDR2 reads SVGAGI. The CDR3 DNA sequence: TGTGCCAGCAGTCCCCCGGGACAGCACTATGGCTACACCTTC. It encodes CASSPPGQHYGYTF.

Sample share makes this clone medium-sized. This chain joins TRBV2 and TRBJ1-5, with unresolved D. Trimming stripped 6 bases from V and 7 bases from J, with 16 bases between. CDR3 size: 14 residues. The germline gives CDR1 SNHLY, CDR2 FYNNEI. The CDR3, as DNA: TGTGCCAGCAGCCCAAGCACTGGGCAACAGCCCCAGCATTTT. Translation: CASSPSTGQQPQHF.